This T cell receptor beta chain was found in a study of cytomegalovirus exposure and HLA in healthy donors (dated by TCRdb to the late 2010s). Background for the entire study: An earlier analysis of some 600 of the donors reported approximately 280 Gb of sequence data and some 110 million unique TCR beta sequences obtained from 180 million or so T cells. An early release that covered fewer than 800 HLA-typed donors contained approximately 300 gigabases of sequencing data and 70 million to 100 million unique TCR sequences. Among the roughly 400 genotyped donors, around 81% belonged to the genetic ancestry cluster associated with self-reported Caucasian donors. The study aimed to test whether cataloging public T cell receptors could reveal signatures of past pathogen exposure. The study profiled the T cell repertoires of around 700 subjects by immunosequencing and related them to cytomegalovirus serostatus. Along with the roughly 700-subject first cohort, a separate validation cohort of over a hundred different subjects was used. To predict cytomegalovirus infection status, the study brought together high-throughput TCR immunosequencing, statistical association of individual TCRs with disease status, and machine learning. A later analysis re-examined previously published TCR beta repertoires from hundreds of donors and added high-resolution HLA genotyping to investigate patterns of TCR occurrence. Rather than using new phenotypic data, the later analysis identified candidate immune exposures from TCR beta sequences and from how often those sequences occurred across donors. An earlier analysis of fewer than 750 of the donors used high-throughput TCR beta sequencing to judge whether each TCR beta V gene segment behaved as functional or pseudogenic. Donor age, sex, ethnicity and CMV serostatus were compiled alongside the repertoire data. A later genetic analysis took genome-wide SNP genotypes for about 55% of the 666 donors and used that subset as a discovery cohort. Every discovery cohort repertoire had been produced on one sequencing platform. Class I and class II HLA loci were covered by the typing at four-digit resolution. Typing coverage differed by locus: A, B, C, DRB1 and DQB1 were typed in roughly 629-640 donors, DQA1 in about 500, DPA1 in some 600, and DPB1 in just under 480. A handful of DR-DQ haplotypes were handled as single units for association and clustering because linkage in the cohort was strong. Among around 400 genotyped donors of the cohort, an average of around 220,000 unique TCR beta nucleotide sequences was sequenced per donor, of which 15% to 20% were non-productive. Beyond this particular receptor, the publication reports: In vitro tests confirmed that a few of the cytomegalovirus-associated TCR beta chains recognize cytomegalovirus antigens. A later analysis found that TCR association rates varied across HLA loci, with DRB1 alleles showing the most associated TCRs and HLA-C alleles the fewest. Because the 87-base-pair reads could not distinguish some IMGT-functional V segments, including TRBV6-2 and TRBV6-3, those segments were excluded. In this cohort, only TCR beta chains were sequenced, and detectable features were limited by the absence of alpha or paired-chain data. Assigning TCR associations to individual alleles was difficult when HLA alleles, especially DR and DQ, strongly co-occurred. Most TCR sequences were seen in very few donors, while some public TCRs were found in many individuals. In an earlier analysis of about 600 of the donors, most TCR beta V segments appeared in productive rearrangements about 87% or about 30% of the time, broadly matching IMGT annotations. In a later analysis, HLA-associated TCR beta chains were found to be more clonally expanded and to have lower generation probabilities than equally common non-associated chains. A further reported finding was that TCR beta sequences accurately predicted the HLA-A and HLA-B alleles for most subjects in the first cohort. A later analysis found that most CMV-associated TCR beta chains appeared HLA-restricted, with HLA associations seemingly driven largely by CMV exposure. A cluster of highly shared sequence variants was judged likely to be a technical artifact of the sequencing pipeline. A later genetic analysis associated a missense DCLRE1C variant with V-gene and J-gene trimming of TCR beta chains, and an independent cohort replicated the association. Sequencing depth was assumed to be roughly uniform across donors in the presence/absence analyses, though that assumption may not hold. The classifier was reported to diagnose cytomegalovirus status with high specificity and sensitivity in both the original and validation cohorts. At a false discovery rate of 0.05, a later analysis linked 16,000 or so TCR beta sequences to specific HLA alleles. According to the authors, the approach could potentially be generalized to other disease states and immunological phenotypes. A later genetic analysis reported fewer N-insertions in productive TCRs among donors in an Asian-associated ancestry cluster than the roughly 700-donor mean. Because some donors lacked HLA typing at each locus, the association tests relied only on the typed subset. Because counts were too low, about 15 rarely observed V segments, including chromosome 9 orphons, were left out of the earlier analysis of a few hundred of the donors. In the study, 150 to 200 TCR beta chains were listed as associated with cytomegalovirus. In a later analysis, several top co-occurrence clusters were reported to appear linked to parvovirus B19, influenza, CMV and Epstein-Barr virus. The only immune exposure information available for the cohort was CMV serostatus. Correlated functional status among segregating V segments might reflect linkage disequilibrium, but an unknown experimental factor could not be ruled out.

Libraries came from the immunoSEQ multiplex PCR assay. For the multiplex PCR, a mixture combining 60 forward primers for TCR Vbeta segments and 13 reverse primers for TCR Jbeta segments was used. The CDR3 region of rearranged TCR beta genes was amplified from genomic DNA by a multiplex PCR assay. Amplified TCR beta libraries were sequenced as 87-base-pair reads on the Illumina HiSeq System. The authors processed their data as follows. A later analysis tallied about 77 million unique TCR beta chains across the roughly 610 repertoires, and some 12 million of those chains were shared by two or more donors. To remove PCR and sequencing errors, raw reads were error-corrected and collapsed into unique sequences using a nearest-neighbor algorithm that merged closely related sequences. Alignment of CDR3 sequences to IMGT reference sequences was used to assign V, D and J gene segments. Each retained sequence needed at least a six-nucleotide match to both a V gene segment and a J gene segment. Rearrangements were called productive when the CDR3 lacked stop codons and stayed in frame with V and J; all others were non-productive. Following IMGT convention, CDR3 was defined as the stretch from the second conserved V-encoded cysteine to the conserved J-encoded phenylalanine. The earlier analysis of 587 of the donors excluded sequences that lacked an unambiguous match to a single V gene segment. An earlier analysis of 450 to 650 of the donors called V segments functional above 56.7% productive rearrangements and segregating when the between-donor standard deviation exceeded 5%. A statistical classification framework was built for diagnosing cytomegalovirus status from the catalog of TCR beta chain sequences. A later analysis assigned V and J genes by comparing TCR nucleotide sequences with IMGT/GENE-DB human TR gene sequences. In a later analysis, CDR3 sequences and most-parsimonious VDJ recombination scenarios were assigned using the TCRdist pipeline. In a later analysis, each TCR beta chain was defined by its CDR3 amino acid sequence together with its V-gene family, and reads without a unique V-gene family were excluded. To address suspected cross-contamination and a sequencing artifact, a later analysis removed 592 highly shared, low-generation-probability nucleotide sequences. A later analysis calculated a clonal expansion index for each public chain from normalized within-repertoire ranks of inferred template counts. In a later analysis, generation probabilities were computed using a VDJ recombination model fitted to out-of-frame rearrangements, and the results were checked against IGoR. In a later analysis, hypergeometric tests were used to score TCR-TCR, TCR-HLA and TCR-CMV co-occurrence, with a repertoire-size bias correction applied to TCR pairs. To estimate false discovery rates, a later analysis permuted the HLA or CMV assignments 20 times. In a later analysis, co-occurring TCRs were grouped using DBSCAN, with TCRdist sequence similarity added in when clustering inside HLA-allele-positive subsets. Repertoires with fewer than 30,000 or more than 120,000 public chains, plus five repertoires with anomalous nucleotide sharing, were excluded from co-occurrence clustering. This is the immuneACCESS table as TCRdb keeps it, with only in-frame sequences that have V and J called. A part of the clones is gone; compared with another copy, unresolved V genes explain less than half, and the rest is unexplained. That table supplies the V and J calls and clone size; D and trimming were determined from the DNA. The sample table lists about 130,000 clones, 70% to 80% of them with a count of one. 6% to 7.5% of the sample goes to the ten largest clones.

The cohort consisted of some 670 healthy bone marrow donors. Cohort members were all nominally healthy when sampled, although unrecorded immune exposures were likely present. The donor was CMV seropositive and was included in the group of approximately 300 seropositive cohort members. Each donor provided a peripheral blood sample, and peripheral blood mononuclear cells were used for TCR beta sequencing. Genomic DNA was extracted from the blood cell samples with the Qiagen DNeasy Blood Extraction Kit. V is clipped by 4 bases and J by 0 bases, and the sequence between their germline boundaries is 11 bases long. The CDR3 numbers 14 residues from cysteine through phenylalanine. Only the CDR3 portion is preserved as DNA: 42 bases, with reading frame beginning at the first base. CDR1 and CDR2 (SGHTS, YDEGEE) derive from the germline V gene. Only one count was recorded for this clone. Its antigen is currently not known. No clone much larger than this one lies a single base away; base qualities are absent.

This clonotype originated in a man aged 35-49 years in good health and CMV-seropositive. The chain employs TRBV5-8 and TRBJ2-7; there is no confident call for the D gene. Sequencing was carried out using PBMCs. The DNA sequence is as follows: TGTGCCAGCAGCCCCTTACCGCGCTCCTACGAGCAGTACTTC. The resulting protein is CASSPLPRSYEQYF.